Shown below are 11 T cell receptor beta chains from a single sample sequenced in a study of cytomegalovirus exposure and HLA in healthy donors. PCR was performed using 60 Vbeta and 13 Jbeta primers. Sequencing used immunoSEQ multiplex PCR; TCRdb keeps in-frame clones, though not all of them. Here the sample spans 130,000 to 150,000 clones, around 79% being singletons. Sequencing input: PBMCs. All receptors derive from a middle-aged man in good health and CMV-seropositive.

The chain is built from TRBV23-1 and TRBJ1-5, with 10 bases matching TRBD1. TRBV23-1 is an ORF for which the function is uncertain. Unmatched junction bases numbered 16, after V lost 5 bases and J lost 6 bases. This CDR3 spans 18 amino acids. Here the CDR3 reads CASSLCPGTGAESQPQHF. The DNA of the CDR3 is TGCGCCAGCAGTTTATGTCCCGGGACAGGGGCGGAAAGTCAGCCCCAGCATTTT.

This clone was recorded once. The CDR3: CASSRTQDNRCNQPQHF. CDR3 nucleotides: TGTGCCAGCAGCCGCACTCAAGATAATAGATGCAATCAGCCCCAGCATTTT. The chain recombines TRBV21-1 with TRBJ1-5. TRBV21-1 is classified as a pseudogene. The CDR3 has 17 amino acids.

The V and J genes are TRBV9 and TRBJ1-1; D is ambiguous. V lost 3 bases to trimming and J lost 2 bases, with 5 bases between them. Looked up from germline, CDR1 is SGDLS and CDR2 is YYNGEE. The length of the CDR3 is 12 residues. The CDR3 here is CASSGYNTEAFF. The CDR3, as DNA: TGTGCCAGCAGCGGTTATAACACTGAAGCTTTCTTT. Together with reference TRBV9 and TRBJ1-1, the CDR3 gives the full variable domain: DSGVTQTPKHLITATGQRVTLRCSPRSGDLSVYWYQQSLDQGLQFLIQYYNGEERAKGNILERFSAQQFPDLHSELNLSSLELGDSALYFCASSGYNTEAFFGQGTRLTVV.

CDR3 DNA sequence: TGTGCCAGCAGTTTCGCGGGAGCCCAATTAGAGACCCAGTACTTC. Its protein is CASSFAGAQLETQYF. The chain has TRBV6-5 and TRBJ2-5; 7 bases align to TRBD2. The CDR3 has 15 residues. V trimming: 4 bases; J trimming: 4 bases; junction bases outside the gene matches: 9. Germline-derived CDR1 and CDR2 are MNHEY and SVGAGI.

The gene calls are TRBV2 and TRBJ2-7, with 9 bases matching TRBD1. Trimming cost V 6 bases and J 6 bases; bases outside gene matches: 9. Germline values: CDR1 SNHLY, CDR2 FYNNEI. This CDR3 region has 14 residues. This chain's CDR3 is CASRILPTGGEQYF. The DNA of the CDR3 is TGTGCCAGCAGGATACTACCGACAGGGGGCGAGCAGTACTTC.

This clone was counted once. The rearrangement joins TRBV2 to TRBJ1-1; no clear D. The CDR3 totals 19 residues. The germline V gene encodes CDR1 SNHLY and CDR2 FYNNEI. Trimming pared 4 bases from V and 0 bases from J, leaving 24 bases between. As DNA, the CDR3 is TGTGCCAGCAGTGCTCGCGGAGGGTACTTAATTAACATGAACACTGAAGCTTTCTTT. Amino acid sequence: CASSARGGYLINMNTEAFF.

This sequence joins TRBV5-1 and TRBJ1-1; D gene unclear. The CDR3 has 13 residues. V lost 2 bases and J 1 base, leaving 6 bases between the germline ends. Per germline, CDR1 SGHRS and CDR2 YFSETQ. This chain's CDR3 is CASSFTANTEAFF. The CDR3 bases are TGCGCCAGCAGCTTTACAGCGAACACTGAAGCTTTCTTT.

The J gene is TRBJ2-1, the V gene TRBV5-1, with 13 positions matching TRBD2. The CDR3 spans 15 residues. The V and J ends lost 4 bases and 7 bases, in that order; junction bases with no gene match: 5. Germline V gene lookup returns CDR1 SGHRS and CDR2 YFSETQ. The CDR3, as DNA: TGCGCCAGCAGCACCGGACTAGCGGGGGTGAATGAGCAGTTCTTC. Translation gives CASSTGLAGVNEQFF.

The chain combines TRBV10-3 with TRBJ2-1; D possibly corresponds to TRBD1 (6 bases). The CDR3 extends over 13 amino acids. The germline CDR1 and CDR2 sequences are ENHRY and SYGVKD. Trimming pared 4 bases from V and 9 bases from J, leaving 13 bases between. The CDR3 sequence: CAISVGAGGEQFF. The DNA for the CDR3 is TGTGCCATCAGTGTGGGGGCGGGTGGTGAGCAGTTCTTC.

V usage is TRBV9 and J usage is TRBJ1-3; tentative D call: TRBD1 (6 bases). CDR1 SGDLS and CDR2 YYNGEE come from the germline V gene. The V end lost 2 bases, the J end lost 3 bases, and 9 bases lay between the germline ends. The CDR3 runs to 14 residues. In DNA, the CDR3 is TGTGCCAGCAGCGTCCAGGGGCGTGGAAACACCATATATTTT. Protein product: CASSVQGRGNTIYF.

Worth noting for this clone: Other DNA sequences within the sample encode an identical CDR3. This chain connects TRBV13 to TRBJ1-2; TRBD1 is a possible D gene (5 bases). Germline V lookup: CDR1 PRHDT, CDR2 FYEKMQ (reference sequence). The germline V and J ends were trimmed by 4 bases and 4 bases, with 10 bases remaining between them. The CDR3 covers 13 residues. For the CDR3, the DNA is TGTGCCAGCAGCTCGAGGCAGGGCTATGGCTACACCTTC. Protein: CASSSRQGYGYTF. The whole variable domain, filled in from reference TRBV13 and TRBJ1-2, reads AAGVIQSPRHLIKEKRETATLKCYPIPRHDTVYWYQQGPGQDPQFLISFYEKMQSDKGSIPDRFSAQQFSDYHSELNMSSLELGDSALYFCASSSRQGYGYTFGSGTRLTVV.